One sample yielded the 28 T cell receptor beta chains listed below, sequenced in a study of T cell repertoires in cytomegalovirus infection. TCRdb re-analysed the reads in MiXCR, keeping a single row per CDR3 protein. The repertoire holds 900,000 to 950,000 distinct CDR3 sequences, with about a third as singletons. No antigen is known for these receptors. The material sequenced was cultured CD8+ T cells from PBMCs, taken from culture after CMV antigen stimulation. The receptors stem from a human donor in good health (CMV status not recorded). Some clones in this sample may be carry-over from other donors' samples.

Note on this clonotype: A much larger clone lies a single base off, so this may be a read error. The chain employs TRBV27 and TRBJ1-5, with no clear D. This CDR3 is built from 13 residues. The V gene's germline CDR1 is MNHEY and CDR2 SMNVEV (reference sequence). The CDR3 loop reads CAGSLMVNQPQHF. CDR3 sequence (DNA): TGTGCCGGCAGTTTAATGGTCAATCAGCCCCAGCATTTT.

The rearrangement uses TRBV25-1 and TRBJ1-6, with unresolved D. Trimming pared 2 bases from V and 7 bases from J, leaving 9 bases between. CDR3 size: 14 residues. Germline values: CDR1 MGHDK, CDR2 SYGVNS. CDR3 protein: CASSELLGNSPLHF. The CDR3 nucleotides read TGTGCCAGCAGTGAACTCCTAGGGAATTCACCCCTCCACTTT.

The chain is built from TRBV6-5 and TRBJ2-2, with a possible D match to TRBD1 (5 bases). V lost 2 bases and J lost 6, with 10 bases in between. The CDR3 extends over 14 amino acids. The V gene's germline CDR1 is MNHEY and CDR2 SVGAGI. The CDR3 bases are TGTGCCAGCAGTTACACGCAGGGTCCCGGGGAGCTGTTTTTT. The encoded protein is CASSYTQGPGELFF.

On this clonotype: The junction and the germline gene differ at one end; a read error may be behind it. The chain is built from TRBV7-9 and TRBJ1-1; D not certain. The germline CDR1 and CDR2 sequences are SEHNR and FQNEAQ (reference sequence). This CDR3 region has 14 residues. The CDR3 DNA is TGTGCCAGCAGCTTGGTGGCAGCAAACAGTGAAGCTTTCTTT. Translated, it gives CASSLVAANSEAFF.

This clonotype was seen at least ten times. The chain joins TRBV7-2 to TRBJ2-4; 11 bases are shared with TRBD2. Trimming at V came to 3 bases and at J to 3 bases, leaving 7 bases not matched to a gene. CDR1 is SGHTA, CDR2 FQGNSA, per germline. The CDR3 is 17 amino acids. CDR3 protein: CASSFPSGGPGKNIQYF. The CDR3 nucleotides are TGTGCCAGCAGCTTTCCTAGCGGGGGGCCGGGCAAAAACATTCAGTACTTC.

The rearrangement uses TRBV4-2 and TRBJ2-1; 8 bases line up with TRBD2. Germline CDR1 reads LGHNA; CDR2 reads YNFKEQ. This CDR3 comprises 15 residues. The V gene end was trimmed by 5 bases and the J gene end by 8 bases; junction bases not matched to a gene: 11. CDR3 bases: TGTGCCAGCAGCGAAACGGGACTAGAAGGCGATGAGCAGTTCTTC. Translated: CASSETGLEGDEQFF.

CDR3 sequence: CATNIGNTIYF. DNA of the CDR3: TGTGCCACCAACATCGGAAACACCATATATTTT. V and J are TRBV14 and TRBJ1-3; the D is unclear. CDR1 and CDR2 from the germline V gene are SGHDN and FVKESK. Trimming stripped 10 bases from V and 4 bases from J, with 8 bases between. The CDR3 consists of 11 residues.

V usage is TRBV9 and J usage is TRBJ2-6, with a tentative D call TRBD1 (6 bases). This CDR3 spans 18 amino acids. V shed 3 bases and J shed 4 bases, with 20 bases lying between them. Germline CDR1 reads SGDLS; CDR2 reads YYNGEE. CDR3 loop: CASSANTRTVMGANVLTF. CDR3 nucleotides: TGTGCCAGCAGCGCAAATACTAGGACAGTTATGGGGGCCAACGTCCTGACTTTC.

The gene calls are TRBV18 and TRBJ2-1; D possibly corresponds to TRBD2 (5 bases). The CDR3 consists of 12 residues. Between the trimmed V and J ends, which lost 5 bases and 8 bases, there was a span of 10 bases. CDR1 and CDR2 (germline): KGHSH, LQKENI. CDR3 nucleotide sequence: TGTGCCAGCTCAGGACCCGGGGATGAGCAGTTCTTC. This sequence encodes CASSGPGDEQFF. Full variable domain (remainder filled in from reference TRBV18 and TRBJ2-1): NAGVMQNPRHLVRRRGQEARLRCSPMKGHSHVYWYRQLPEEGLKFMVYLQKENIIDESGMPKERFSAEFPKEGPSILRIQQVVRGDSAAYFCASSGPGDEQFFGPGTRLTVL.

As concerns this clonotype: At one end the junction does not follow the germline gene, possibly because of a read error. The chain recombines TRBV4-2 with TRBJ2-4; 10 bases match TRBD2. The CDR3 runs to 19 residues. Germline V lookup: CDR1 LGHNA, CDR2 YNFKEQ. The DNA of the CDR3 is TGTGCCAACAGCCAAGACCCAACTAGCGGGGAGTTAGCCAAAAACATTCAGTACTTC. Protein: CANSQDPTSGELAKNIQYF.

This clonotype appeared many times. The V and J genes are TRBV12-5 and TRBJ2-1; D is possibly TRBD2 (6 bases). V lost 2 bases, J lost 0 bases, and 11 bases lay in between. CDR1 and CDR2 (germline): LGHNT, FRNRAP. There are 16 residues in the CDR3. CDR3: CASGLNAGISYNEQFF. DNA for the CDR3: TGTGCTAGTGGTTTGAACGCGGGAATCTCCTACAATGAGCAGTTCTTC.

With respect to this clonotype: At one end, the junction sequence differs from germline, possibly due to a read error. V usage is TRBV7-8 and J usage is TRBJ2-3; 12 bases match TRBD2. This CDR3 comprises 19 residues. Per germline, CDR1 SGHVS and CDR2 FQNEAQ. CDR3 sequence (DNA): TGTGGCAGCAGCTCCAAACTAGCGGGGGGTACCTCTAACACAGATACGCAGTATTTT. Translating it yields CGSSSKLAGGTSNTDTQYF.

For this clonotype: A much larger clone differs by one base, so this may be a read error. The rearrangement links TRBV7-2 to TRBJ1-1; D is unclear. Trimming pared 5 bases from V and 6 bases from J, leaving 10 bases between. This CDR3 has 12 amino acids. Germline V gene lookup returns CDR1 SGHTA and CDR2 FQGNSA. The CDR3: CASSPELSEAFF. The CDR3 DNA reads as TGTGCCAGCAGCCCCGAACTGTCTGAAGCTTTCTTT.

The genes are TRBV3-1 and TRBJ2-1; D unclear. CDR3 length equals 14 residues. CDR1 and CDR2 (germline): LGHDT, YNNKEL (reference sequence). Trimming pared 0 bases from V and 5 bases from J, leaving 8 bases between. CDR3 in DNA: TGTGCCAGCAGCCAAGATGCCCCCCACAATGAGCAGTTCTTC. Protein: CASSQDAPHNEQFF.

The chain links TRBV9 to TRBJ2-1, with D perhaps matching TRBD1 or TRBD2 (5 bases each). V was cut by 3 bases and J by 1 base, with 14 bases left in between. The CDR3 runs 16 residues. The germline V gene encodes CDR1 SGDLS and CDR2 YYNGEE. The CDR3, as DNA: TGTGCCAGCAGCGCTCGCCCGGGGCCTTCCTACAATGAGCAGTTCTTC. This codes for CASSARPGPSYNEQFF.

This clonotype was observed at least ten times. This chain links TRBV12-3 or TRBV12-4 with TRBJ2-3, with 11 bases identical to TRBD2. V lost 2 bases to trimming and J lost 4 bases; unmatched junction nucleotides: 5. The CDR3 length is 16 residues. This CDR3 is CASSLQGLAVADTQYF. CDR3 sequence (DNA): TGTGCCAGCAGTTTACAGGGACTAGCGGTCGCAGATACGCAGTATTTT.

V gene TRBV6-5 combines with J gene TRBJ1-4, with a possible D match to TRBD1 (6 bases). V was cut by 6 bases and J by 12 bases, with 23 bases left in between. Per germline, CDR1 MNHEY and CDR2 SVGAGI. This CDR3 has 15 residues. For the CDR3, the DNA is TGTGCCAGCAGAACGAGACAGGCCAGGGATGCAGAACTGTTTTTT. Translated, it gives CASRTRQARDAELFF.

The chain joins TRBV7-4 to TRBJ2-7; TRBD1 aligns across 7 bases. Trimming at V came to 5 bases and at J to 3 bases, leaving 4 bases not matched to a gene. CDR3 length: 13 residues. The germline CDR1 and CDR2 sequences are SGHVT and SQSDAQ. CDR3 bases: TGTGCCAGCAGCCCGGACAGGCACTACGAGCAGTACGTC. Protein: CASSPDRHYEQYV.

This chain joins TRBV3-1 and TRBJ2-1; D gene unclear. The CDR3 runs 14 residues. Deletions cut 1 base from V and 7 bases from J, with 11 bases between. Germline values: CDR1 LGHDT, CDR2 YNNKEL (reference sequence). DNA for the CDR3: TGTGCCAGCAGCCAAGGAGTGAATTTGAATGAGCAGTTCTTC. It is translated as CASSQGVNLNEQFF.

The chain has TRBV27 and TRBJ1-1; D possibly corresponds to TRBD1 (5 bases). Trimming shortened V by 3 bases and J by 6 bases, and 14 bases separated the two germline ends. The CDR3 covers 14 residues. Looked up from germline, CDR1 is MNHEY and CDR2 is SMNVEV (reference sequence). This CDR3 is CASSFGGAGAEAFF. Here the CDR3 DNA reads TGTGCCAGCAGTTTTGGAGGGGCTGGGGCTGAAGCTTTCTTT.

There are a few counts of this clonotype. The rearrangement uses TRBV12-3 or TRBV12-4 and TRBJ2-1, with D tentatively TRBD2 (6 bases). The CDR3 loop spans 12 amino acids. Trimming left V 8 bases short and J 3 bases short, with 8 bases between. CDR3 sequence reads: CASGGIYNEQFF. The CDR3 region has the DNA TGTGCCAGCGGGGGGATCTACAATGAGCAGTTCTTC.

The V call is TRBV2, the J call TRBJ1-1; D is ambiguous. Germline V CDR1 and CDR2: SNHLY, FYNNEI. CDR3 length equals 12 residues. V lost 2 bases and J 7 bases, leaving 8 bases between the germline ends. This CDR3 is CASSEPRFEAFF. In nucleotides, the CDR3 is TGTGCCAGCAGTGAACCGCGCTTTGAAGCTTTCTTT.

V and J are TRBV18 and TRBJ1-4; no clear D. V lost 5 bases to trimming and J lost 4 bases, with 11 bases between them. The CDR3 runs to 14 residues. CDR1 is KGHSH, CDR2 LQKENI, per germline. The CDR3 spells CASSESRFNEKLFF. The CDR3 DNA is TGTGCCAGCTCAGAATCCAGGTTTAATGAAAAACTGTTTTTT.

This rearrangement joins TRBV19 to TRBJ2-3, with 10 positions matching TRBD2. The CDR3 covers 15 residues. Germline V CDR1 and CDR2: LNHDA, SQIVND (reference sequence). J lost 6 bases, V lost 1 base, and 4 bases had no gene match. The CDR3 reads CASSIVAGGGDTQYF. The CDR3 nucleotides are TGTGCCAGTAGTATAGTAGCGGGGGGCGGTGATACGCAGTATTTT. Full variable domain (outside the CDR3, taken from reference TRBV19 and TRBJ2-3): DGGITQSPKYLFRKEGQNVTLSCEQNLNHDAMYWYRQDPGQGLRLIYYSQIVNDFQKGDIAEGYSVSREKKESFPLTVTSAQKNPTAFYLCASSIVAGGGDTQYFGPGTRLTVL.

This clonotype occurred a few times. The chain links TRBV9 to TRBJ1-1; D unclear. The V gene's germline CDR1 is SGDLS and CDR2 YYNGEE. CDR3 length: 15 amino acids. V lost 4 bases, J lost 5 bases, and 18 bases lay in between. As DNA, the CDR3 is TGTGCCAGCAGCTCCCCCTTAGGGATTGGGACTGAAGCTTTCTTT. Amino acids: CASSSPLGIGTEAFF.

The chain carries TRBV11-2 and TRBJ2-7; D is unresolved. CDR1 and CDR2 (germline): SGHAT, FQNNGV. The CDR3 runs to 13 residues. Trimming took 1 base from V and 4 from J, leaving 8 bases between them. The CDR3 reads CASSLGWKYEQYF. DNA for the CDR3: TGTGCCAGCAGCTTAGGATGGAAGTACGAGCAGTACTTC. Based on the CDR3 plus reference TRBV11-2 and TRBJ2-7, the full variable domain is EAGVAQSPRYKIIEKRQSVAFWCNPISGHATLYWYQQILGQGPKLLIQFQNNGVVDDSQLPKDRFSAERLKGVDSTLKIQPAKLEDSAVYLCASSLGWKYEQYFGPGTRLTVT.

The rearrangement links TRBV7-6 to TRBJ2-2; 12 bases line up with TRBD1. CDR3 size: 18 residues. Per the germline V gene, CDR1 is SGHVS and CDR2 is FNYEAQ. V lost 1 base to trimming and J lost 6 bases; unmatched junction nucleotides: 9. This CDR3 is CASSLEGPGQGASGELFF. Written as DNA, the CDR3 is TGTGCCAGCAGCTTAGAGGGACCGGGACAGGGGGCTTCCGGGGAGCTGTTTTTT.

This clonotype was picked up many times. This rearrangement joins TRBV7-9 to TRBJ2-2; perhaps TRBD1 as D (6 bases). Germline V gene sequence: CDR1 SEHNR, CDR2 FQNEAQ (reference sequence). The CDR3 spans 17 residues. V lost 5 bases to trimming and J lost 2 bases, with 18 bases between them. CDR3 protein: CASSGAGTPFNTGELFF. CDR3 DNA: TGTGCCAGCAGCGGCGCCGGGACACCTTTTAACACCGGGGAGCTGTTTTTT.